A single sample gave rise to the 14 T cell receptor beta chains below, sequenced in a study of human T cells and chemical hapten exposure. As for time point: patch test 1, 2 weeks after DPC sensitization. The sample's treatment: therapeutic diphenylcyclopropenone sensitization with weekly scalp DPC. TCRdb re-derived calls from the RACE reads in MiXCR, one entry per CDR3 protein. The sample includes some 350,000 distinct CDR3 sequences, around 7% of them seen just once. This specimen consisted of whole blood, obtained in connection with sensitization to the hapten diphenylcyclopropenone (DPC). These receptors originate from a young woman with alopecia areata. Some clones in this sample may be carry-over from other donors' samples.

The chain links TRBV12-3 or TRBV12-4 to TRBJ2-7; tentative D call: TRBD2 (5 bases). The CDR3 loop spans 16 amino acids. Trimming cost V 3 bases and J 3 bases, with 18 bases left between them. CDR3 protein: CASSLRGAAEDYEQYF. The CDR3 DNA reads as TGTGCCAGCAGTTTGAGAGGAGCGGCCGAGGACTACGAGCAGTACTTC.

Many counts were recorded for this clonotype. The CDR3 DNA follows: TGCGCCAGCAGCATAAACCCCGACAGGGTCGACCGGCTTAAAGATACGCAGTATTTT. Protein: CASSINPDRVDRLKDTQYF. This rearrangement joins TRBV5-1 to TRBJ2-3; 7 positions agree with TRBD1. Germline CDR1 reads SGHRS; CDR2 reads YFSETQ. CDR3 length: 19 amino acids. J was trimmed by 5 bases and V by 4 bases; bases with no gene match: 22.

The chain carries TRBV6-1 and TRBJ2-6; TRBD2 aligns across 10 bases. V lost 7 bases and J lost 2; bases outside the gene matches: 11. Germline CDR1 and CDR2: MNHNS and SASEGT. The CDR3 length is 18 residues. The CDR3 reads CASTLQASGGTGANVLTF. DNA for the CDR3: TGTGCCAGCACTCTCCAGGCTAGCGGGGGAACTGGGGCCAACGTCCTGACTTTC.

This clonotype was detected a few times. The rearrangement joins TRBV4-2 to TRBJ2-3; 9 bases line up with TRBD1. The CDR3 spans 18 residues. With 1 base clipped from V and 1 base from J, the junction kept 9 bases outside the gene matches. Germline V gene lookup returns CDR1 LGHNA and CDR2 YNFKEQ. The CDR3 is CASSQGTLGQGGTDTQYF. The CDR3, as DNA: TGTGCCAGCAGCCAAGGAACCCTGGGACAGGGTGGCACAGATACGCAGTATTTT.

The chain links TRBV3-1 to TRBJ2-7, with D perhaps TRBD2 (5 bases). Trimming took 0 bases from V and 7 from J, leaving 13 bases between them. The CDR3 is 14 amino acids. Germline V gives CDR1 LGHDT, CDR2 YNNKEL (reference sequence). CDR3 sequence reads: CASSQDRRWREQYF. The DNA of the CDR3 is TGTGCCAGCAGCCAAGATAGGCGCTGGAGGGAGCAGTACTTC.

The sample holds a few counts of this clonotype. The chain recombines TRBV5-6 with TRBJ2-5, with 7 bases fitting TRBD1. V trimming: 4 bases; J trimming: 7 bases; junction bases outside the gene matches: 13. This CDR3 spans 15 amino acids. Germline CDR1 and CDR2: SGHDT and YYEEEE. This CDR3 reads CASSLSPRGKRTQYF. The CDR3 DNA is TGTGCCAGCAGCCTTTCTCCCAGGGGGAAACGGACCCAGTACTTC.

The chain is built from TRBV20-1 and TRBJ1-6; TRBD1 might be the D (5 bases). The germline CDR1 and CDR2 sequences are DFQATT and SNEGSKA (reference sequence). This CDR3 comprises 14 residues. The V end lost 1 base, the J end lost 2 bases, and 6 bases lay between the germline ends. Here the CDR3 DNA reads TGCAGTGCTAGAGGGGGCCCCTATAATTCACCCCTCCACTTT. Translating gives CSARGGPYNSPLHF.

V and J are TRBV6-5 and TRBJ1-3, with unresolved D. The CDR3 extends over 16 amino acids. CDR1 is MNHEY, CDR2 SVGAGI, per germline. Trimming took off 0 bases at V and 0 bases at J, with 9 bases between the two ends. CDR3 protein: CASSYSLLSSGNTIYF. The CDR3 region has the DNA TGTGCCAGCAGTTACTCTCTCCTCAGCTCTGGAAACACCATATATTTT.

The table lists this clonotype with many counts. The chain uses TRBV13 and TRBJ1-2; D is ambiguous. CDR3 length equals 11 residues. CDR1 PRHDT and CDR2 FYEKMQ come from the germline V gene (reference sequence). With 5 bases removed from V and 2 bases from J, the gap between germline ends came to 3 bases. CDR3 DNA sequence: TGTGCCAGCAGCGCCAACTATGGCTACACCTTC. Residues: CASSANYGYTF.

This clonotype was observed a few times. This chain uses TRBV28 with TRBJ1-3; 7 bases line up with TRBD1. The CDR3 totals 18 residues. In germline, CDR1 is MDHEN, CDR2 SYDVKM. V was clipped by 7 bases and J by 1 base; unmatched bases: 16. The CDR3 DNA reads as TGTGCCAGCACCCCAGGGGGGCTTTCCTCTCGTTCTGGAAACACCATATATTTT. Encoded protein: CASTPGGLSSRSGNTIYF.

This clonotype was counted at least ten times. V is TRBV11-3 and J is TRBJ2-5; no clear D gene. The germline V gene has CDR1 SGHNT and CDR2 YENEEA. The CDR3 is 14 residues long. The ends were cut back, 3 bases at V and 1 base at J, with 9 bases in the middle. The CDR3 reads CASSFGDSQETQYF. The DNA for the CDR3 is TGTGCCAGCAGCTTTGGGGATTCCCAAGAGACCCAGTACTTC.

In this sample, this clonotype turned up a few times. The chain has TRBV10-3 and TRBJ2-7; 12 bases map to TRBD2. Germline V gene data show CDR1 as ENHRY and CDR2 as SYGVKD. The CDR3 is 15 residues long. The V segment lost 5 bases and the J segment 1 base; nucleotides outside the gene matches: 3. The CDR3 region has the DNA TGTGCCATCAGTTCTAGCGGGGGGGCGTCCTACGAGCAGTACTTC. Translation: CAISSSGGASYEQYF.

This clonotype appeared many times. The V and J genes are TRBV6-5 and TRBJ2-1; TRBD2 matches 11 bases. The V gene's germline CDR1 is MNHEY and CDR2 SVGAGI. The CDR3 contains 20 residues. After removal of 0 bases from V and 4 bases from J, the junction contained 14 bases not matched to a gene. This CDR3 reads CASSYSIRLAGGPPYNEQFF. In DNA, the CDR3 is TGTGCCAGCAGTTACTCGATTCGGCTAGCGGGGGGACCCCCATACAATGAGCAGTTCTTC.

This clonotype was detected ten times or more. The chain employs TRBV28 and TRBJ1-4; 8 nucleotides align to TRBD1. CDR3 length: 15 amino acids. In germline, CDR1 is MDHEN, CDR2 SYDVKM. Trimming removed 5 bases from V and 3 bases from J; junction bases left unmatched: 5. Written as DNA, the CDR3 is TGTGCCAGCAGTACCACGACAGGGGCTAATGAAAAACTGTTTTTT. This encodes CASSTTTGANEKLFF.